This T cell receptor (beta chain) was documented in a study of cytomegalovirus exposure and HLA in healthy donors. The V gene end was trimmed by 5 bases and the J gene end by 7 bases; junction bases not matched to a gene: 8. There are 13 residues in the CDR3. The V gene's germline CDR1 is SEHNR and CDR2 FQNEAQ (reference sequence). This table comes from immunoSEQ multiplex PCR, and its TCRdb copy is limited to in-frame clones, with some not included. The sample lists fewer than 200,000 clones, about 95% occurring once. The source is a young woman in good health and CMV-seronegative. Sequences were obtained from PBMCs. The chain recombines TRBV7-9 with TRBJ2-7, with 7 positions matching TRBD2. Here the CDR3 DNA reads TGTGCCAGCAGCCCCCCGACTAGCCCAGAGCAGTACTTC. Translating it yields CASSPPTSPEQYF.